The sequence of this T cell receptor beta chain was determined in a study of T cells after yellow fever vaccination. The sample holds a few counts of this clonotype. After removal of 6 bases from V and 0 bases from J, the junction contained 4 bases not matched to a gene. The length of the CDR3 is 15 residues. Germline-derived CDR1 and CDR2 are MNHNS and SASEGT. Each CDR3 protein is one row after TCRdb ran MiXCR on the 5' RACE reads. The sample shows hundreds of thousands of distinct CDR3 sequences, 8.7% of them seen only once. This chain uses TRBV6-1 with TRBJ2-2, with 7 bases identical to TRBD1. Here the sequenced sample was CD4+ T cells sorted from PBMCs, taken 5 days after the yellow fever booster vaccination. The origin of this receptor is a young man who received the YFV17D yellow fever vaccine. The CDR3 protein is CASRTGIANTGELFF. In DNA form, the CDR3 reads TGTGCCAGCAGGACAGGGATCGCGAACACCGGGGAGCTGTTTTTT.